One sample yielded the 30 T cell receptor beta chains listed below, sequenced in a study of blood T cell repertoires in COVID-19 (TCRdb year 2020). The library came from the immunoSEQ multiplex PCR assay. The source is immuneACCESS, and TCRdb retained only in-frame sequences with V and J called. Part of the clones is not carried over; for the studies checked, unresolved V genes explain less than half of this, and the remainder is unexplained. The sample has 18,000 or so clones on record, roughly 88% of them singletons. The ten most abundant clones make up roughly 10% of the sample. The sequencing sample was made of peripheral blood. Every receptor here comes from a man aged 40-55 years with active COVID-19.

The chain joins TRBV5-8 to TRBJ2-7; 15 bases agree with TRBD2. V was pared by 4 bases and J by 6 bases, with 8 bases of the junction left unmatched. CDR3 length: 16 amino acids. CDR1 SGHTS and CDR2 YDEGEE come from the germline V gene. The CDR3 is CASSTGLAGGLREQYF. The CDR3 DNA sequence: TGTGCCAGCAGCACGGGACTAGCGGGAGGTCTACGCGAGCAGTACTTC.

The chain uses TRBV21-1 and TRBJ1-5; TRBD1 is the table's D call, not checked against the DNA. TRBV21-1 is a known pseudogene. CDR3 length: 15 amino acids. CDR3 region: CASSWGQGRDQPQHF. The CDR3, as DNA: TGTGCCAGCAGCTGGGGCCAGGGTCGAGATCAGCCCCAGCATTTT.

The chain links TRBV19 to TRBJ2-5; TRBD2 matches at 9 bases. With V trimmed by 3 bases and J by 2 bases, 7 bases remained unmatched. Germline V lookup: CDR1 LNHDA, CDR2 SQIVND (reference sequence). The length of the CDR3 is 16 residues. The CDR3 bases are TGTGCCAGTAGTATGGGTAGCGGGAGAATTCAAGAGACCCAGTACTTC. It yields the protein CASSMGSGRIQETQYF.

This clone appeared a single time. V and J are TRBV6-5 and TRBJ2-1; 11 positions match TRBD2. The ends lost 6 bases at V and 6 bases at J; junction bases unmatched: 7. CDR1 is MNHEY and CDR2 is SVGAGI in the germline V gene. The CDR3 runs to 15 residues. The CDR3 spells CASSLSGTSGNEQFF. The CDR3 DNA sequence: TGTGCCAGCAGCCTAAGCGGGACTAGCGGCAATGAGCAGTTCTTC.

This chain uses TRBV2 with TRBJ1-3; the match to TRBD1 covers 8 bases. The CDR3 is 9 residues long. In germline, CDR1 is SNHLY, CDR2 FYNNEI. Trimming removed 8 bases from V and 15 bases from J; junction bases left unmatched: 3. The CDR3 spells CASGQGRYF. The DNA for the CDR3 is TGTGCCAGCGGACAGGGACGATATTTT.

This chain joins TRBV12-3 or TRBV12-4 and TRBJ2-3; tentatively, D is TRBD2 (5 bases). V dropped 3 bases and J dropped 5 bases, with 6 bases sitting between them. CDR3 size: 12 residues. The CDR3 region has the DNA TGTGCCAGCAGTTTCGAGGGAGATACGCAGTATTTT. This encodes CASSFEGDTQYF.

V usage is TRBV12-5 and J usage is TRBJ2-1, with D perhaps matching TRBD1 (6 bases). The ends were cut back, 7 bases at V and 3 bases at J, with 10 bases in the middle. The CDR3 runs to 13 residues. The germline CDR1 and CDR2 sequences are LGHNT and FRNRAP. This CDR3 is CASVPGVYNEQFF. The DNA for the CDR3 is TGTGCTAGTGTTCCAGGGGTCTACAATGAGCAGTTCTTC.

This chain links TRBV27 with TRBJ2-3; TRBD2 is a possible D gene (5 bases). The V end lost 2 bases, the J end lost 6 bases, and 6 bases lay between the germline ends. The germline gives CDR1 MNHEY, CDR2 SMNVEV (reference sequence). The CDR3 runs 12 residues. The CDR3: CASSLRGDTQYF. The DNA for the CDR3 is TGTGCCAGCAGTTTACGCGGGGATACGCAGTATTTT.

V and J are TRBV11-3 and TRBJ2-2; possibly TRBD2 for D (5 bases). Germline CDR1 reads SGHNT; CDR2 reads YENEEA. The CDR3 is made up of 11 amino acids. The V end was cut by 8 bases, the J end by 6 bases, with 7 bases between. CDR3 nucleotides: TGTGCCAGCCGGGGTCCCGGGGAGCTGTTTTTT. Its protein product is CASRGPGELFF.

The chain links TRBV7-6 to TRBJ1-1; D unclear. Germline CDR1 reads SGHVS; CDR2 reads FNYEAQ. V was pared by 5 bases and J by 11 bases, with 21 bases between. CDR3 length equals 14 residues. The CDR3 region has the DNA TGTGCCAGCAGCCAGGAATCGGGATCTATTAAGGCTTTCTTT. It codes for CASSQESGSIKAFF.

The chain combines TRBV4-3 with TRBJ2-2, with D unresolved. Trimming cost V 0 bases and J 5 bases, with 10 bases left between them. The CDR3 is 15 residues long. Germline loops: CDR1 LGHNA, CDR2 YSLEER. CDR3 sequence (DNA): TGCGCCAGCAGCCAAGATCTGCCGCGAACCGGGGAGCTGTTTTTT. This translates into CASSQDLPRTGELFF.

This clone has a handful of counts. The chain links TRBV6-1 to TRBJ2-7; D remains unclear. The CDR3 totals 13 residues. Trimming removed 1 base at V and 3 bases at J, with 7 bases between. Germline V gene data show CDR1 as MNHNS and CDR2 as SASEGT. The CDR3 spells CASSEGHGYEQYF. The CDR3 DNA follows: TGTGCCAGCAGTGAAGGACACGGCTACGAGCAGTACTTC.

The chain has TRBV19 and TRBJ2-7; TRBD2 aligns across 8 bases. The V and J ends lost 0 bases and 3 bases, in that order; junction bases with no gene match: 4. The CDR3 is 15 amino acids. Per the germline V gene, CDR1 is LNHDA and CDR2 is SQIVND (reference sequence). Written as DNA, the CDR3 is TGTGCCAGTAGTATAGATTTTAGCGGGAACTACGAGCAGTACTTC. Residues: CASSIDFSGNYEQYF.

This clone has a handful of counts. The chain links TRBV5-4 to TRBJ2-7, with 7 bases aligning to TRBD2. Germline CDR1 reads SGHNT; CDR2 reads YYREEE (reference sequence). V shed 2 bases, J shed 6 bases, and the junction held 14 bases outside the gene matches. The CDR3 runs 16 residues. In nucleotides, the CDR3 is TGTGCCAGCAGCTTATTGAGTGGGAGGGCCTGGTTCGAGCAGTACTTC. This encodes CASSLLSGRAWFEQYF.

V usage is TRBV10-3 and J usage is TRBJ1-2; tentative D call: TRBD1 (6 bases). Per germline, CDR1 ENHRY and CDR2 SYGVKD. Trimming took off 4 bases at V and 4 bases at J, with 13 bases between the two ends. This CDR3 is 14 amino acids long. CDR3 sequence: CAISGGGWTYGYTF. Written as DNA, the CDR3 is TGTGCCATCAGTGGAGGGGGATGGACCTATGGCTACACCTTC.

The chain employs TRBV6-5 and TRBJ2-1, with D uncertain. CDR1 is MNHEY, CDR2 SVGAGI, per germline. This CDR3 spans 15 amino acids. V shed 0 bases and J shed 0 bases, with 6 bases lying between them. In nucleotides, the CDR3 is TGTGCCAGCAGTTACTCGAGCGACTCCTACAATGAGCAGTTCTTC. As protein: CASSYSSDSYNEQFF.

This chain connects TRBV10-3 to TRBJ2-3, with D tentatively TRBD2 (6 bases). V was clipped by 2 bases and J by 1 base, with 16 bases between them. CDR1 is ENHRY, CDR2 SYGVKD, per germline. The length of the CDR3 is 17 residues. CDR3 bases: TGTGCCATCAGTGAGACACCGGAAGCTAGCGGCACAGATACGCAGTATTTT. This encodes CAISETPEASGTDTQYF.

The V call is TRBV5-1, the J call TRBJ1-4; 8 bases map to TRBD1. The CDR3 has 14 residues. J was trimmed by 7 bases and V by 2 bases; bases with no gene match: 4. Germline-derived CDR1 and CDR2 are SGHRS and YFSETQ. In nucleotides, the CDR3 is TGCGCCAGCAGCTTCCAGGGGGCTAGTGAAAAACTGTTTTTT. Its translation: CASSFQGASEKLFF.

This rearrangement joins TRBV5-6 to TRBJ1-2; no firm D call. From germline, CDR1 is SGHDT and CDR2 YYEEEE. The CDR3 has 13 residues. V was pared by 0 bases and J by 5 bases, with 8 bases between. The CDR3 protein is CASSLGSRYGYTF. The DNA of the CDR3 is TGTGCCAGCAGCTTGGGGAGTAGATATGGCTACACCTTC.

The CDR3 loop is CASRATQREGYNEQFF. For the CDR3, the DNA is TGTGCCAGCAGGGCTACTCAGCGGGAGGGATACAATGAGCAGTTCTTC. The chain recombines TRBV5-4 with TRBJ2-1; 10 bases map to TRBD2. The V and J ends lost 5 bases and 4 bases, in that order; junction bases with no gene match: 9. CDR3 size: 16 residues. Germline CDR1 is SGHNT and CDR2 is YYREEE (reference sequence).

V is TRBV20-1 and J is TRBJ2-7; tentative D call: TRBD1 (5 bases). The CDR3 loop spans 14 amino acids. The germline gives CDR1 DFQATT, CDR2 SNEGSKA (reference sequence). The V end was cut by 3 bases, the J end by 3 bases, with 15 bases between. The CDR3 region is CSASRAGSSYEQYF. CDR3 coding DNA: TGCAGTGCTAGTAGGGCAGGGTCTAGCTACGAGCAGTACTTC.

The chain recombines TRBV6-5 with TRBJ1-1; D ambiguous. The V end lost 2 bases, the J end lost 3 bases, and 7 bases lay between the germline ends. Germline V lookup: CDR1 MNHEY, CDR2 SVGAGI. This CDR3 is 13 amino acids long. The CDR3 DNA is TGTGCCAGCAGTTACGAAGGAGACACTGAAGCTTTCTTT. Its protein product is CASSYEGDTEAFF.

The gene calls are TRBV4-1 and TRBJ2-3, with TRBD2 matching 7 bases. The CDR3 is made up of 14 amino acids. V lost 2 bases to trimming and J lost 1 base; unmatched junction nucleotides: 0. CDR1 and CDR2 from the germline V gene are MGHRA and YSYEKL. CDR3: CASSQTSGTDTQYF. For the CDR3, the DNA is TGCGCCAGCAGCCAAACTAGCGGCACAGATACGCAGTATTTT.

A few counts support this clone. V usage is TRBV5-1 and J usage is TRBJ2-7, with 10 bases identical to TRBD1. The CDR3 runs to 14 residues. Per the germline V gene, CDR1 is SGHRS and CDR2 is YFSETQ. V was pared by 4 bases and J by 3 bases, with 4 bases of the junction left unmatched. The CDR3 protein is CASSQGTGDYEQYF. The CDR3 bases are TGCGCCAGCAGCCAAGGGACAGGGGACTACGAGCAGTACTTC.

The chain joins TRBV10-3 to TRBJ2-7; 9 bases agree with TRBD1. With V trimmed by 2 bases and J by 2 bases, 13 bases remained unmatched. CDR3 size: 18 residues. The germline V gene encodes CDR1 ENHRY and CDR2 SYGVKD. Here the CDR3 DNA reads TGTGCCATCAGTGAGGTACTCCGGGACAGGGAGTCACCCTACGAGCAGTACTTC. Its protein is CAISEVLRDRESPYEQYF.

This clone was seen only once. This chain joins TRBV27 and TRBJ1-4, with 7 bases that match TRBD1. Germline lookup yields CDR1 MNHEY and CDR2 SMNVEV (reference sequence). CDR3 length: 16 residues. J gave up 2 bases and V 6 bases, and 9 bases lay outside the gene matches. The CDR3 DNA is TGTGCCAGCAGCGACAGGGATAGGGGCACTAATGAAAAACTGTTTTTT. Protein sequence: CASSDRDRGTNEKLFF. Full variable domain (remainder filled in from reference TRBV27 and TRBJ1-4): EAQVTQNPRYLITVTGKKLTVTCSQNMNHEYMSWYRQDPGLGLRQIYYSMNVEVTDKGDVPEGYKVSRKEKRNFPLILESPSPNQTSLYFCASSDRDRGTNEKLFFGSGTQLSVL.

V and J are TRBV4-1 and TRBJ1-6, with 9 bases fitting TRBD1. V dropped 4 bases and J dropped 4; count of bases not matched to a gene: 2. The germline CDR1 and CDR2 sequences are MGHRA and YSYEKL. This CDR3 contains 15 residues. CDR3 coding DNA: TGCGCCAGCAGCCCGGGACAGGGTTATAATTCACCCCTCCACTTT. Translated, it gives CASSPGQGYNSPLHF.

This clone was recorded once. The chain has TRBV6-4 and TRBJ2-6; D possibly corresponds to TRBD2 (7 bases). This CDR3 spans 17 amino acids. Germline CDR1 reads MRHNA; CDR2 reads SNTAGT. Trimming removed 6 bases at V and 3 bases at J, with 18 bases between. The CDR3 DNA sequence: TGTGCCAGCAGCCCGGGGGCGGGGGAAAGTGGGGCCAACGTCCTGACTTTC. Protein sequence: CASSPGAGESGANVLTF.

This clone was seen a handful of times. J is TRBJ2-5 and V is TRBV7-9, with D maybe TRBD1 (5 bases). There are 15 residues in the CDR3. Trimming cost V 1 base and J 5 bases, with 14 bases left between them. Per the germline V gene, CDR1 is SEHNR and CDR2 is FQNEAQ (reference sequence). This chain's CDR3 is CASSLGLQVWETQYF. As DNA, the CDR3 is TGTGCCAGCAGCTTAGGCCTACAGGTCTGGGAGACCCAGTACTTC.

The sample holds one count of this clone. This chain uses TRBV21-1 with TRBJ2-5; the table calls TRBD2, which could not be checked here. TRBV21-1 is assigned pseudogene status. CDR3 length equals 16 residues. The CDR3: CASGIEDGGNPETQYF. DNA for the CDR3: TGTGCCAGCGGGATTGAAGACGGAGGGAACCCAGAGACCCAGTACTTC.